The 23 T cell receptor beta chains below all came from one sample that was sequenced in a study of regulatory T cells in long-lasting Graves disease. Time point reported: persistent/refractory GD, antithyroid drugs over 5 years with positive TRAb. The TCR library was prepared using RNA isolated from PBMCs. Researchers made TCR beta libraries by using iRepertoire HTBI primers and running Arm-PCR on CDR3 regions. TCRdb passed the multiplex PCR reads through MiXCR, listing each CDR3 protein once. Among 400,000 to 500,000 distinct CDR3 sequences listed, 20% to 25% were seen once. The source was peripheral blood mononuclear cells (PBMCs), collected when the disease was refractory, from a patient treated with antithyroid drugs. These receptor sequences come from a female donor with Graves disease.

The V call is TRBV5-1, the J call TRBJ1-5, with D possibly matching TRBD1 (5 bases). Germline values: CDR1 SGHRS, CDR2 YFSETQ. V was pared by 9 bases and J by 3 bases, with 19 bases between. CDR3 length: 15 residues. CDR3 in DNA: TGCGCCAACAAATGGGGAGGGGCGATCAATCAGCCCCAGCATTTT. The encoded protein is CANKWGGAINQPQHF.

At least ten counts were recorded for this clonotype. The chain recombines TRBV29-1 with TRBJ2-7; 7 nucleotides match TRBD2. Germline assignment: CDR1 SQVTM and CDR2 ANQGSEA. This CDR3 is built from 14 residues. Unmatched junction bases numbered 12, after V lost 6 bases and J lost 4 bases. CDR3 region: CSVRTGTKIYEQYF. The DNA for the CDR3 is TGCAGCGTGAGGACCGGGACTAAAATATACGAGCAGTACTTC.

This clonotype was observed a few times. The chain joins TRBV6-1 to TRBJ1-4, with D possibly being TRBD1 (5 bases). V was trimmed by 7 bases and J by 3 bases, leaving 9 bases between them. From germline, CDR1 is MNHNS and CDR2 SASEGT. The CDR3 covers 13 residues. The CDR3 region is CASTQVPNEKLFF. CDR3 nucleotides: TGTGCCAGCACACAGGTTCCTAATGAAAAACTGTTTTTT.

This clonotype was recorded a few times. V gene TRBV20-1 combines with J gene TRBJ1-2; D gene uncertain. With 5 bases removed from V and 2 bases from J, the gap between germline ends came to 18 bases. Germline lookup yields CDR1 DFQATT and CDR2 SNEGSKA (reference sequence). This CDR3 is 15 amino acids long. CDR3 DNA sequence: TGCAGTGCTCCCCCCACAGCGATTCCAAACTATGGCTACACCTTC. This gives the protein CSAPPTAIPNYGYTF.

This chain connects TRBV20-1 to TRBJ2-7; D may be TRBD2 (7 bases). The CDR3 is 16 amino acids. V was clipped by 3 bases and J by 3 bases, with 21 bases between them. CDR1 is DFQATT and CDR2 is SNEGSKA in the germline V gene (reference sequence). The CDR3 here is CSARGSGRGGVYEQYF. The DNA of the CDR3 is TGCAGTGCTAGGGGGTCGGGTAGGGGGGGGGTCTACGAGCAGTACTTC.

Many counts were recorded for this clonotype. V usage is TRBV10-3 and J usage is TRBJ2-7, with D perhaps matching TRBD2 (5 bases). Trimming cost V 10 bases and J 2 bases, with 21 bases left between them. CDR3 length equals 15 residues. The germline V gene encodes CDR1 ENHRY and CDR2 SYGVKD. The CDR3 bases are TGTGCCACCCAGTCGTCGGAGGCGAGCCCCTACGAGCAGTACTTC. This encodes CATQSSEASPYEQYF.

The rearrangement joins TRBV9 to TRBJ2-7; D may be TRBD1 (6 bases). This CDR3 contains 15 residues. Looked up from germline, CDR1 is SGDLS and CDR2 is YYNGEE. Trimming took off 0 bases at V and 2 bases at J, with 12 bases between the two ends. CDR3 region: CASSVDQGLAYEQYF. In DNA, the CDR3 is TGTGCCAGCAGCGTAGACCAGGGGCTAGCCTACGAGCAGTACTTC. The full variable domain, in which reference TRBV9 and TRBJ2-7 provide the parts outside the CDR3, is DSGVTQTPKHLITATGQRVTLRCSPRSGDLSVYWYQQSLDQGLQFLIQYYNGEERAKGNILERFSAQQFPDLHSELNLSSLELGDSALYFCASSVDQGLAYEQYFGPGTRLTVT.

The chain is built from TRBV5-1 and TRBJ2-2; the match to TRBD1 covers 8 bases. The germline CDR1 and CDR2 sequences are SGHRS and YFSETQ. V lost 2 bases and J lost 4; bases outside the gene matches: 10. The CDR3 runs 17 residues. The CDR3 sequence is CASSFNFQGAGTGELFF. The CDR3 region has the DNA TGCGCCAGCAGCTTCAACTTCCAGGGGGCGGGCACCGGGGAGCTGTTTTTT. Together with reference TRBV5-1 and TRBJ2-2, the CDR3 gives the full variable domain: KAGVTQTPRYLIKTRGQQVTLSCSPISGHRSVSWYQQTPGQGLQFLFEYFSETQRNKGNFPGRFSGRQFSNSRSEMNVSTLELGDSALYLCASSFNFQGAGTGELFFGEGSRLTVL.

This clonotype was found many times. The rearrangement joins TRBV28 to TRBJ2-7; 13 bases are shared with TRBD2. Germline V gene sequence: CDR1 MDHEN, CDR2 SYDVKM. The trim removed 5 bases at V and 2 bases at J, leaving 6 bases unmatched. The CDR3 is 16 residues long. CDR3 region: CASSLPTSGRAYEQYF. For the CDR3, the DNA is TGTGCCAGCAGTCTCCCAACTAGCGGGAGGGCCTACGAGCAGTACTTC.

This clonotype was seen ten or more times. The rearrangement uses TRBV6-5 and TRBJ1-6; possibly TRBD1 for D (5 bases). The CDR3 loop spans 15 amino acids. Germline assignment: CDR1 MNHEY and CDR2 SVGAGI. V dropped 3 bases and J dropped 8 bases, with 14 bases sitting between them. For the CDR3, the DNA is TGTGCCAGCAGTTATAGGGGCCGGCTGGATTCACCCCTCCACTTT. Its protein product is CASSYRGRLDSPLHF.

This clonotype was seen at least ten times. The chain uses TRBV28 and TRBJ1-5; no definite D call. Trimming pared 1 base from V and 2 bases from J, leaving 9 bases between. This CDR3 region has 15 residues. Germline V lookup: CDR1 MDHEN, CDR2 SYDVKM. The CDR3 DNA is TGTGCCAGCAGTTTATCCTCAGGCGGCAATCAGCCCCAGCATTTT. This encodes CASSLSSGGNQPQHF.

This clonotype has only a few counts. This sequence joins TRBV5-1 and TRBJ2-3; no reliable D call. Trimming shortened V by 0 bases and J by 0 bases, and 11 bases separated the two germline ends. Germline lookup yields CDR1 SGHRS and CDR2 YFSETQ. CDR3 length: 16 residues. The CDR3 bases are TGCGCCAGCAGCTTGGGATTCGATTCTAGCACAGATACGCAGTATTTT. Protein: CASSLGFDSSTDTQYF. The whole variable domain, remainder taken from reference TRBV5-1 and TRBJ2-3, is KAGVTQTPRYLIKTRGQQVTLSCSPISGHRSVSWYQQTPGQGLQFLFEYFSETQRNKGNFPGRFSGRQFSNSRSEMNVSTLELGDSALYLCASSLGFDSSTDTQYFGPGTRLTVL.

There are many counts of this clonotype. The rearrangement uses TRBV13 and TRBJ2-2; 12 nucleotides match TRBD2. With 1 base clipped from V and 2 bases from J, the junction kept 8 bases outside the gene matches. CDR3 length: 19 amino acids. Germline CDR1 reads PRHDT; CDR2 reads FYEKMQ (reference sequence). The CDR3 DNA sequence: TGTGCCAGCAGCTTAGCCCTAACTAGCGGGAGGATCAACACCGGGGAGCTGTTTTTT. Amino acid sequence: CASSLALTSGRINTGELFF.

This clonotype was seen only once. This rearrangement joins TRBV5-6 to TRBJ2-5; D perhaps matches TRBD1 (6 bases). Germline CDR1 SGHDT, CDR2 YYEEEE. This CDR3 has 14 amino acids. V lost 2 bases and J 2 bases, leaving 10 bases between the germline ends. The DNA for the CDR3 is TGTGCCAGCAGCTTCAGAGGACAGCAAGAGACCCAGTACTTC. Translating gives CASSFRGQQETQYF.

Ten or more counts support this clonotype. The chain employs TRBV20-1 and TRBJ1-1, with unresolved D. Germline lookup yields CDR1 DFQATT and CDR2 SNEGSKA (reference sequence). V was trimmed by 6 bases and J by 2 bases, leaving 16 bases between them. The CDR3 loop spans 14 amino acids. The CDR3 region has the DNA TGCAGTGCGAAGTCCCCGTCATCAAACACTGAAGCTTTCTTT. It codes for CSAKSPSSNTEAFF.

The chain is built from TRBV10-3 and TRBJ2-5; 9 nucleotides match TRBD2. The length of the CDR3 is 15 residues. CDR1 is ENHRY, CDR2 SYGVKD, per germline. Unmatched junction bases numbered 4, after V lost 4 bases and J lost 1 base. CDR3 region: CAISVSGGSQETQYF. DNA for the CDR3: TGTGCCATCAGTGTGAGCGGGGGGAGCCAAGAGACCCAGTACTTC.

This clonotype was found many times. The DNA of the CDR3 is TGTGCCAGCACCCCAGACCGGGGCCTAAGGATCCCCCAGCATTTT. Residues: CASTPDRGLRIPQHF. The chain has TRBV28 and TRBJ1-5, with D maybe TRBD1 (5 bases). The V gene's germline CDR1 is MDHEN and CDR2 SYDVKM. The CDR3 has 15 amino acids. Trimming cost V 7 bases and J 10 bases, with 23 bases left between them.

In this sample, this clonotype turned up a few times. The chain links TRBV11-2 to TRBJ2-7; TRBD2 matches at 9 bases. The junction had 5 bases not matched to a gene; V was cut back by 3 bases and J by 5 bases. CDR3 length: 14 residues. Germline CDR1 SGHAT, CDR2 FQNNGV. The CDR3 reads CASSFSGSFDEQYF. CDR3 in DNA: TGTGCCAGCAGCTTTAGCGGGAGTTTTGACGAGCAGTACTTC.

CDR3 sequence reads: CATSRLAGEGDTQYF. CDR3 nucleotides: TGTGCCACCAGCAGATTAGCGGGAGAGGGAGATACGCAGTATTTT. The chain employs TRBV15 and TRBJ2-3; TRBD2 matches at 9 bases. Trimming at V came to 2 bases and at J to 5 bases, leaving 5 bases not matched to a gene. CDR1 is LNHNV, CDR2 YYDKDF, per germline (reference sequence). This CDR3 comprises 15 residues. Looking up the rest from reference TRBV15 and TRBJ2-3 gives the full variable domain: DAMVIQNPRYQVTQFGKPVTLSCSQTLNHNVMYWYQQKSSQAPKLLFHYYDKDFNNEADTPDNFQSRRPNTSFCFLDIRSPGLGDTAMYLCATSRLAGEGDTQYFGPGTRLTVL.

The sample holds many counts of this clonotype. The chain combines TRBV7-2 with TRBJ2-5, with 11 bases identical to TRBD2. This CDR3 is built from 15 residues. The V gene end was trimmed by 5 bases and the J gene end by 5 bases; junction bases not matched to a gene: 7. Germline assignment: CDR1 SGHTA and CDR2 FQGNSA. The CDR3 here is CASSLRLAGRETQYF. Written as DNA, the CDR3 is TGTGCCAGCAGCCTTCGACTAGCGGGGAGGGAGACCCAGTACTTC.

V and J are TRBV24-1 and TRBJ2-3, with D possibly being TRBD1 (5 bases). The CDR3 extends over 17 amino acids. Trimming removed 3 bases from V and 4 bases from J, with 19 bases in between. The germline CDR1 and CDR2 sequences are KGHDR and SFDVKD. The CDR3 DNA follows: TGTGCCACCAGTGATACACAGGCCGGTATGGGTGCAGATACGCAGTATTTT. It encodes CATSDTQAGMGADTQYF.

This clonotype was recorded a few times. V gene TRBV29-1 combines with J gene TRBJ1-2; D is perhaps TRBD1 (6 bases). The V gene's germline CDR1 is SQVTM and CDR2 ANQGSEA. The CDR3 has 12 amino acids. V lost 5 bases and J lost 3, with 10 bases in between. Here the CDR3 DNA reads TGCAGCGTTTCACAGGGCGACTATGGCTACACCTTC. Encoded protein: CSVSQGDYGYTF.

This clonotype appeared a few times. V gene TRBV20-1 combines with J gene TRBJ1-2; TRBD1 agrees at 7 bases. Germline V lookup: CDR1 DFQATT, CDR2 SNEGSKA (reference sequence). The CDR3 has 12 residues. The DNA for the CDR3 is TGCATTGTGGACAGGAATTCCTATGGCTACACCTTC. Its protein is CIVDRNSYGYTF.